This TCR beta chain is from a study of molecular identifiers for immune sequencing clone quantification (dated by TCRdb to about 2018). Looking at the study overall: For a replicate experiment, the RNA from either approximately 20,000 or 100,000 naive CD8 T cells was divided into five aliquots, and four of those aliquots went on to sequencing. This methods study used CD8 T cells to benchmark TCR RNA copy counting and molecular-identifier clustering-based TCR repertoire sequencing (MIDCIRS).

General findings and caveats noted by the study authors: In CMV-specific effector cells, clones with more than 20 RNA copies contained over 98% of molecules, whereas in naive cells such clones contained under 1% of molecules. A single cell's worth of spiked-in Jurkat TCR RNA was reported detectable even among some 920,000 naive CD8 T cells. When barcode sub-clustering was not used, chimeric consensus sequences inflated TCR diversity, with chimeras reaching as high as 47%. Highly expanded clone sizes could be underestimated because identical TCR molecules may share a barcode. Spiked-in Jurkat TCR RNA (about ten copies' worth), which is not part of the donor repertoire, was contained in the naive libraries. Modeling gave about 3.2 recovered TCR RNA copies per cell versus approximately 10 by digital PCR, implying approximately 30% capture efficiency.

Note on this clonotype: Its antigen target is currently unknown. No qualities accompany the bases; no much larger clone lies one base away.

Libraries of naive CD8 T cells were generated from about 20,000 to 1,000,000 sorted cells, with 10%, 30% or 50% of the purified RNA used. Naive CD8 T cells, defined as CD8+CD4-CCR7+CD45RA+, were FACS-sorted into RLT Plus buffer on a BD FACSAria II. Detection sensitivity was tested by spiking Jurkat RNA equal to 9 to 10 TCR copies' worth into samples containing roughly 17,000-1,100,000 naive CD8 T cells. Enrichment of CD8 T cells was performed with RosetteSep CD8+ T Cell Enrichment Cocktail and Ficoll-Paque, after which ACK red cell lysis was carried out. The cysteine opens and the phenylalanine closes a CDR3 of 16 amino acids. The CDR3 DNA has 48 bases and is translated from base 1. V and J are trimmed by 5 bases and 7 bases, and the gene matches miss 15 bases of the junction. The germline V gene (reference sequence) gives CDR1 as SEHNR and CDR2 as FQNEAQ. Receptor amplification or capture employed PCR. The instrument was an Illumina HiSeq 4000. Bulk TCR libraries were prepared as previously described, using TCR primers listed in Table S5. The Qiagen AllPrep DNA/RNA kit was used to purify total RNA. Before analysis, reads from multiple sequencing runs of one library were combined. For the original study's pipeline: Reads were retained only if the reads had an exact TCR constant sequence, and the retained reads were trimmed to 150 nt and grouped according to their 12-nt molecular barcodes. Within each barcode group, reads were sub-clustered at a 15% Levenshtein threshold, and quality-weighted consensus sequences were built per RNA molecule. Non-functional sequences were filtered out, along with any lower-count sequence sitting one edit away from another sequence. Based on a fit of two negative binomial distributions, barcode sub-clusters having less than 20% of the maximum read count were discarded. TCRdb passed the public sequencing reads through fastp at Q25 and MiXCR, retaining productive beta sequences. Duplicate CDR3 protein sequences are folded into a single record with the most common DNA and genes. The V and J calls here are based on TCRdb, not the publication. The sample profile shows about 640,000 distinct CDR3 sequences; 20% of them were found once. Jointly, the top ten make up about 0.9% of the sample.

The TCR sequence derives from a human donor in good health. Some libraries in this study had Jurkat cell RNA spiked in. Sequenced input: naive CD8+ T cells from blood, with Jurkat cell RNA spiked in. This specimen's cell subset or site label, interpreted: FACS-sorted CD8+CD4-CCR7+CD45RA+ naive T cells. The receptor chain draws on TRBV7-9 and TRBJ2-7; the junction holds 9 bases that match TRBD1. DNA sequence: TGTGCCAGCAGCACTCCCACCGACAGGGGGTTAGGGGAGCAGTACTTC. Translated, this is CASSTPTDRGLGEQYF. The entire variable domain, with the stretches around the CDR3 drawn from the reference TRBV7-9 and TRBJ2-7 proteins, is DTGVSQNPRHKITKRGQNVTFRCDPISEHNRLYWYRQTLGQGPEFLTYFQNEAQLEKSRLLSDRFSAERPKGSFSTLEIQRTEQGDSAMYLCASSTPTDRGLGEQYFGPGTRLTVT.